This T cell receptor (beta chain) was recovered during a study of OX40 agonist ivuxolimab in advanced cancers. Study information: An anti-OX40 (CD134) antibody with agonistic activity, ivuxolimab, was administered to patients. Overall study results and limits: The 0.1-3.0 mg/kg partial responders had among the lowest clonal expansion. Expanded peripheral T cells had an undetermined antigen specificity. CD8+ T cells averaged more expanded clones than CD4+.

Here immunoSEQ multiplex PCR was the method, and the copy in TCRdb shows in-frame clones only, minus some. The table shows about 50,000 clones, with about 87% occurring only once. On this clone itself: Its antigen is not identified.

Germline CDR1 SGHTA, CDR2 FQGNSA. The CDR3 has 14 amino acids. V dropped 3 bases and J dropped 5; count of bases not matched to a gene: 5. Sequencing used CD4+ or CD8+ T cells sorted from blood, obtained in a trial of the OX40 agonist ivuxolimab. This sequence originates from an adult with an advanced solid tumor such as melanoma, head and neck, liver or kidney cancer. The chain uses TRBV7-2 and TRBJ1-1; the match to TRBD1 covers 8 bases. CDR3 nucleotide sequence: TGTGCCAGCAGCTTCGGCAGGGGGCGAACTGAAGCTTTCTTT. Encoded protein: CASSFGRGRTEAFF. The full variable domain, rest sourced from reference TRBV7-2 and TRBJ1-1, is GAGVSQSPSNKVTEKGKDVELRCDPISGHTALYWYRQSLGQGLEFLIYFQGNSAPDKSGLPSDRFSAERTGGSVSTLTIQRTQQEDSAVYLCASSFGRGRTEAFFGQGTRLTVV.